One TCR beta chain is described in this entry. Its specificity is not known. The sample is drawn from a study of cytomegalovirus exposure and HLA in healthy donors. It was with 60 Vbeta and 13 Jbeta primers that the PCR ran. Clones were read by immunoSEQ multiplex PCR, and TCRdb kept only the in-frame ones, dropping some. The repertoire includes some 140,000 clones, roughly 78% of them detected once, and around 6.3% sits in the top ten. Findings and caveats of the study: It was confirmed in vitro that a few of the CMV-associated chains were specific for CMV antigens.

Germline V gene data show CDR1 as MNHEY and CDR2 as SVGAGI. Trimming cost V 0 bases and J 4 bases; bases outside gene matches: 3. CDR3 length equals 15 residues. The chain couples TRBV6-5 to TRBJ1-5, with TRBD1 matching 7 bases. The sequencing input was PBMCs. The receptor was isolated from a man aged 35-49 years in good health and CMV-seropositive. Written as DNA, the CDR3 is TGTGCCAGCAGTTACTCAACGGGACAGAATCAGCCCCAGCATTTT. Its translation is CASSYSTGQNQPQHF.